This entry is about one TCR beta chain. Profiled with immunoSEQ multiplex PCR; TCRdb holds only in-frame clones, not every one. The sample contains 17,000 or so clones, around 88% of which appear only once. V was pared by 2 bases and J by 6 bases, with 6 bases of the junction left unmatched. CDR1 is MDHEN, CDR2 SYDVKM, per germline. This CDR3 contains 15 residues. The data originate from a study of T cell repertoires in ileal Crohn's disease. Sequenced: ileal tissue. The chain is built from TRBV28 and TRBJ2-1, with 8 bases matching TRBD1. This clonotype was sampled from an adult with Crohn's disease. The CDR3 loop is CASSLPGQAINEQFF. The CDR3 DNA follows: TGTGCCAGCAGTTTACCGGGACAGGCGATCAATGAGCAGTTCTTC.